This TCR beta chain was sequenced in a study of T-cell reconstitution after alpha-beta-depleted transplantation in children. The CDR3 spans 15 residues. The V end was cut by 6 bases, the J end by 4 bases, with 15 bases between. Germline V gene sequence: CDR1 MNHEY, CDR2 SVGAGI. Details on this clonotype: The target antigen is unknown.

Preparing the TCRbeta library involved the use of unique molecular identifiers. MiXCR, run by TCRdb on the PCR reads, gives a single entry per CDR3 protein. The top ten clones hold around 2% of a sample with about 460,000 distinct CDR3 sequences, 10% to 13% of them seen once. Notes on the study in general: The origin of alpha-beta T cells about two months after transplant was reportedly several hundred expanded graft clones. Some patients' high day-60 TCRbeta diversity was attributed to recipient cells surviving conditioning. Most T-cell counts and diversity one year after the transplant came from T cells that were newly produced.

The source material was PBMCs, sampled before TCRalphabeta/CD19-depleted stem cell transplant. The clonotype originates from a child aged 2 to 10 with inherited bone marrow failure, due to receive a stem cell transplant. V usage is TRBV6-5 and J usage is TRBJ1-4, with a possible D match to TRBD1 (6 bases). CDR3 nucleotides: TGTGCCAGCAGATCTTACAGGGCAGTTAATGAAAAACTGTTTTTT. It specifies CASRSYRAVNEKLFF.